The clone carrying this T cell receptor (beta chain) has at least ten counts. The antigen remains undetermined. V was clipped by 4 bases and J by 5 bases, with 9 bases between them. Germline V lookup: CDR1 SGHDN, CDR2 FVKESK. The CDR3 consists of 12 residues. The data belong to a study of prognosis after radiotherapy for stage I lung cancer. Study-wide background: There were a handful of patients who developed distant metastases (median approximately seven months) after radiotherapy, while roughly 14 showed no significant progression.

Study results and caveats: Unique TCR clone counts were lower following stereotactic body radiation therapy (median roughly 10,000 versus 7,000).

Disease was node-negative on CT and PET/CT in all patients; none had prior chemotherapy, radiotherapy or other malignancies. Genomic DNA was subjected to two-round multiplex PCR for amplification of TCR beta CDR3. TRBV and TRBJ genes each had their own specific primers in first-round PCR. TCRdb reprocessed the multiplex PCR reads with MiXCR, giving one entry per CDR3 protein. The data hold about 16,000 distinct CDR3 sequences, with 31% observed a single time. The material was PBMCs, obtained before or after stereotactic body radiation therapy (not recorded which). This sequence joins TRBV14 and TRBJ2-7, with a possible D match to TRBD1 (5 bases). The receptor was derived from a donor over 45 with non-small cell lung cancer. The CDR3 nucleotides read TGTGCCAGCAGCCCCACAGGAAACGAGCAGTACTTC. Its translation is CASSPTGNEQYF.